This T cell receptor beta chain was retrieved from a study of CD8 T cells in Susac syndrome. Regarding the study as a whole: Clonal expansion was not seen in any Susac syndrome CD4+ T cell repertoire.

RNA in amounts of about 0.5 to 1 ug was reverse transcribed with random hexamers. The TCR beta CDR3 was amplified by immunoSEQ multiplex PCR across 54 Vbeta, 13 Jbeta. MiXCR was run by TCRdb on the immunoSEQ multiplex PCR reads, yielding one entry per CDR3 protein. The table has 70,000 to 75,000 distinct CDR3 sequences, roughly 93% seen once; the top ten hold about 0.14%. V shed 1 base and J shed 4 bases, with 12 bases lying between them. The germline CDR1 and CDR2 sequences are SQVTM and ANQGSEA. This CDR3 is 14 amino acids long. The authors carried out high-throughput sequencing of TCR beta. They applied it to CD8+ and CD4+ T cells obtained from blood. Negative isolation was applied to CD8+ and CD4+ T cells, and FACS enrichment was applied to TEMRA cells. With regard to this clonotype: Antigen unknown.

This sequence was found in a human donor with Susac syndrome. This rearrangement joins TRBV29-1 to TRBJ2-3; no firm D call. The source material was CD4+ T cells from PBMCs. CDR3 residues: CSVEGGWSADTQYF. For the CDR3, the DNA is TGCAGCGTTGAAGGGGGTTGGAGCGCAGATACGCAGTATTTT.